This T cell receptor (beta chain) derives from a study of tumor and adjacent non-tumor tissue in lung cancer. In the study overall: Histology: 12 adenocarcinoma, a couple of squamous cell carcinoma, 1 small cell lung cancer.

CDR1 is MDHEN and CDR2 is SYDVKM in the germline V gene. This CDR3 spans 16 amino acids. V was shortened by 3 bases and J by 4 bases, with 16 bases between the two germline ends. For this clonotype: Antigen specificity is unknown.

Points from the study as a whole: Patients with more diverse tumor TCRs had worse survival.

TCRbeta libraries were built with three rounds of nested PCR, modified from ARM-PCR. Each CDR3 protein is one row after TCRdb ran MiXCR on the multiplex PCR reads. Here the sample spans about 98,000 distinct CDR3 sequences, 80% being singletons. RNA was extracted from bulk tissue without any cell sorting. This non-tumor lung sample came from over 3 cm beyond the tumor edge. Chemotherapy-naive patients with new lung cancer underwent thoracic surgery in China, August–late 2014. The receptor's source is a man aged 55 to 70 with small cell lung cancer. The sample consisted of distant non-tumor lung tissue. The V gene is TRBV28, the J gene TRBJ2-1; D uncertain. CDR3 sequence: CASSFAAGEEYNEQFF. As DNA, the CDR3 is TGTGCCAGCAGTTTTGCGGCAGGAGAAGAGTACAATGAGCAGTTCTTC.